Listed below are T cell receptor beta chains from one sample, sequenced in a study of T cell responses to AZD1222 COVID-19 vaccine. Method: immunoSEQ multiplex PCR; TCRdb's copy keeps in-frame clones and lacks some. In the table there are 100,000 or so clones, under 95% of which are singletons. Source: peripheral blood, taken on day 0 of AZD1222 vaccination. These receptors all stem from an adult in good health. Both conserved end residues are part of each CDR3.

j_call v_call cdr3_aa
TRBJ2-1 TRBV6-2/TRBV6-3 CASSYAGTRVQVHEQFF
TRBJ2-1 TRBV7-2 CASSSIVQGYNEQFF
TRBJ2-7 TRBV11-3 CASSLGTGGYEQYF
TRBJ1-4 TRBV3-1/TRBV3-2 CASSQDHSLATNEKLFF
TRBJ2-5 TRBV24-1 CATGQGETQYF
TRBJ1-1 TRBV7-9 CASSELGLTEAFF
TRBJ2-5 TRBV6-1 CASSASAVRAQETQYF
TRBJ2-5 TRBV7-8 CASSLARMIETQYF
TRBJ1-2 TRBV29-1 CSARQGAGGGYTF
TRBJ1-4 TRBV6-5 CASSRTGRGEEKLFF
TRBJ1-4 TRBV6-5 CASSYSGVRTNEKLFF
TRBJ1-2 TRBV24-1 CATSNGGQGNYGYTF
TRBJ2-3 TRBV27 CASSSDSTDTQYF
TRBJ2-3 TRBV5-1 CASSLKYDTQYF
TRBJ2-3 TRBV19 CASKWRGGQADTQYF
TRBJ2-1 TRBV29-1 CSVKLAVSYNEQFF
TRBJ2-2 TRBV19 CASSPRPGQGSTGELFF
TRBJ1-2 TRBV7-2 CASSSSAGGYTF
TRBJ2-6 TRBV2 CASSASGSGANVLTF
TRBJ2-3 TRBV7-2 CASSLGGLATDTQYF
TRBJ1-6 TRBV6-4 CASSAEINSPLHF
TRBJ1-2 TRBV7-9 CASSLSGNGYTF
TRBJ2-6 TRBV19 CASNEGQKTSGANVLTF
TRBJ1-1 TRBV7-9 CASSSVGNTEAFF
TRBJ1-1 TRBV19 CASSPQVLTEAFF
TRBJ2-7 TRBV5-4 CASSNSGGSDEQYF
TRBJ1-1 TRBV24-1 CATSDPSRGTFEAFF
TRBJ1-1 TRBV12-5 CASGFGLRTEAFF
TRBJ2-1 TRBV6-5 CASSYSNGGVANEQFF